These T cell receptor delta chains were read from a single sample in a study of Vδ1+ human thymocytes. TCRdb reanalyzed the multiplex PCR reads using CATT. The data hold about 58,000 delta-chain clones, with about 15% observed a single time. Sample: Vdelta1+ gamma-delta thymocytes from the thymus. The receptors were gathered from a girl under three years old who had congenital heart surgery. The CDR3 runs from the conserved cysteine through the conserved F or W. The D gene is left open where the match is weak. Size is stated for part of the rows, as once, few or many counts, or as a class when the clone is expanded.

v_gene,j_gene,d_gene,abundance,CDR3aa,CDR3nt
TRDV1,TRDJ1,TRDD3,-,CALGEVRAHWGISIDKLIF,TGTGCTCTTGGGGAAGTGCGCGCTCATTGGGGGATAAGCATTGATAAACTCATCTTT
TRDV1,TRDJ1,TRDD3,-,CALCGGYATYTDKLIF,TGTGCTCTCTGTGGGGGATACGCAACGTACACCGATAAACTCATCTTT
TRDV1,TRDJ1,-,few,CALGEPNRGFYTDKLIF,TGTGCTCTTGGGGAACCCAACCGGGGGTTTTACACCGATAAACTCATCTTT
TRDV1,TRDJ1,-,few,CALGEIWGAYTDKLIF,TGTGCTCTTGGGGAAATCTGGGGAGCGTACACCGATAAACTCATCTTT
TRDV2,TRDJ1,-,-,CACDRYRGRPCFLIF,TGTGCCTGTGATAGGTACCGGGGGAGACCGTGTTTTCTCATCTTT
TRDV1,TRDJ1,TRDD3,-,CALGEKGLTGGSGLIF,TGTGCTCTTGGGGAAAAAGGCCTTACTGGGGGATCGGGGCTCATCTTT
TRDV1,TRDJ1,-,few,CALGDPGGVRGFGADKLIF,TGTGCTCTTGGGGACCCGGGAGGCGTTCGGGGGTTTGGTGCCGATAAACTCATCTTT
TRDV1,TRDJ1,TRDD3,-,CALGELTYYLVVGDTKLIF,TGTGCTCTTGGGGAACTCACCTACTACCTTGTAGTGGGGGATACTAAACTCATCTTT
TRDV1,TRDJ1,TRDD3,-,CALGEHSLTYWGTYTYTDKLIF,TGTGCTCTTGGGGAACATTCCTTGACGTACTGGGGGACCTACACGTACACCGATAAACTCATCTTT
TRDV1,TRDJ1,TRDD3,-,CALLGDPIPSATDKLIF,TGTGCTCTACTGGGGGATCCTATACCGAGTGCCACCGATAAACTCATCTTT
TRDV1,TRDJ1,-,-,CALGALPWGAYTDKLIF,TGTGCTCTTGGGGCGCTTCCTTGGGGGGCGTACACCGATAAACTCATCTTT
TRDV1,TRDJ1,TRDD3,few,CALGEGWLGDKADKLIF,TGTGCTCTTGGGGAAGGTTGGTTGGGGGATAAGGCCGATAAACTCATCTTT
TRDV1,TRDJ1,TRDD3,-,CALGAPREWGIDKLIF,TGTGCTCTTGGGGCTCCGCGGGAGTGGGGGATCGATAAACTCATCTTT
TRDV1,TRDJ1,TRDD3,few,CALGVNEYRGDTEGYTDKLIF,TGTGCTCTTGGGGTTAACGAGTATCGGGGGGATACAGAGGGGTACACCGATAAACTCATCTTT
TRDV1,TRDJ1,TRDD3,-,CALGSSSPGIPDPDKLIF,TGTGCTCTTGGGTCGTCCAGTCCTGGGATACCGGACCCCGATAAACTCATCTTT
TRDV1,TRDJ1,-,-,CALGEPPYSYPSTGGLDKLIF,TGTGCTCTTGGGGAACCCCCCTATTCCTACCCTAGTACTGGGGGCCTCGATAAACTCATCTTT
TRDV1,TRDJ1,-,few,CALGAPTLGTGKLIF,TGTGCTCTTGGGGCCCCCACCCTCGGTACTGGGAAACTCATCTTT
TRDV1,TRDJ1,TRDD3,few,CALGDTPPSLAVVAGGYLLKYTDKLIF,TGTGCTCTTGGGGATACACCTCCTTCCCTAGCCGTCGTCGCTGGGGGATACCTACTAAAGTACACCGATAAACTCATCTTT
TRDV1,TRDJ1,TRDD3,-,CALGEARGATATGGSPPYTDKLIF,TGTGCTCTTGGGGAGGCCCGCGGGGCTACCGCTACTGGGGGTTCTCCTCCCTACACCGATAAACTCATCTTT
TRDV1,TRDJ1,TRDD3,few,CALGELCLELGDRPRRPYTDKLIF,TGTGCTCTTGGGGAACTTTGCCTAGAACTGGGGGATCGGCCTAGACGTCCGTACACCGATAAACTCATCTTT
TRDV1,TRDJ1,-,-,CALGELLAYPGMSHTDKLIF,TGTGCTCTTGGGGAACTATTAGCGTACCCTGGGATGAGTCACACCGATAAACTCATCTTT
TRDV1,TRDJ1,TRDD2,few,CALGELSFGLPTGDATYTDKLIF,TGTGCTCTTGGGGAACTATCCTTCGGCCTTCCTACTGGGGATGCCACTTACACCGATAAACTCATCTTT
TRDV3,TRDJ3,TRDD3,few,CALFLRFYWGIPEVSSWDTRQMFF,TGTGCCTTGTTCCTACGATTCTACTGGGGGATACCCGAAGTAAGCTCCTGGGACACCCGACAGATGTTTTTC
TRDV1,TRDJ1,-,few,CALGGLPTYPQTDKLIF,TGTGCTCTTGGGGGTCTGCCGACTTACCCGCAGACCGATAAACTCATCTTT
TRDV1,TRDJ1,-,few,CALGGMYTDKLIF,TGTGCTCTTGGGGGGATGTACACCGATAAACTCATCTTT
TRDV1,TRDJ1,TRDD3,few,CALGERLGEIMRLKLIF,TGTGCTCTTGGGGAACGATTGGGGGAGATTATGAGGCTTAAACTCATCTTT
TRDV1,TRDJ1,-,few,CALGERGFLRGDTYTDKLIF,TGTGCTCTTGGGGAACGGGGGTTCCTACGAGGGGATACTTACACCGATAAACTCATCTTT
TRDV1,TRDJ1,TRDD3,-,CALGELGFTGEWDDKLIF,TGTGCTCTTGGGGAACTGGGGTTTACTGGGGAATGGGATGATAAACTCATCTTT
TRDV1,TRDJ1,TRDD3,few,CALGELWRGIRRTYAYTDKLIF,TGTGCTCTTGGGGAACTTTGGCGGGGGATACGCCGCACGTACGCGTACACCGATAAACTCATCTTT